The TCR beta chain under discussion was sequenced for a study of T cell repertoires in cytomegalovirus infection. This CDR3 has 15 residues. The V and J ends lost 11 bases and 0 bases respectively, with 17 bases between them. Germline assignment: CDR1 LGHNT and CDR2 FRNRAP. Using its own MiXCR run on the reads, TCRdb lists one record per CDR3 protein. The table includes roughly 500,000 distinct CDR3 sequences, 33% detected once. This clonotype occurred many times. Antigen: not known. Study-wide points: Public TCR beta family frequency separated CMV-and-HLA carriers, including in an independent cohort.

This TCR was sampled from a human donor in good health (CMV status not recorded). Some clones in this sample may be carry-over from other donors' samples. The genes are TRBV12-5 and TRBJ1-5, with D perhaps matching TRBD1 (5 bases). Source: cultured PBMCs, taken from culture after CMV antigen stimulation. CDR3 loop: CASSDSAYSNQPQHF. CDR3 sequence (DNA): TGTGCTTCCTCCGACAGTGCCTATAGCAATCAGCCCCAGCATTTT.